Below are 29 T cell receptor beta chains sequenced from a single sample in a study of blood T cell repertoires in COVID-19. Measured with immunoSEQ multiplex PCR; TCRdb has only the in-frame clones, and not every one. Of roughly 90,000 clones listed, about 80% are singletons. Sequencing was performed on peripheral blood. The receptors were gathered from a woman in her 70s with acute or convalescent COVID-19.

The DNA for the CDR3 is TGTGCCAGCATCTTACTAGCGAGCTCCTACAATGAGCAGTTCTTC. Its protein is CASILLASSYNEQFF. V is TRBV2 and J is TRBJ2-1; 7 bases are shared with TRBD2. CDR1 SNHLY and CDR2 FYNNEI come from the germline V gene. CDR3 size: 15 residues. The V gene end was trimmed by 7 bases and the J gene end by 0 bases; junction bases not matched to a gene: 6.

The CDR3 here is CASRPTGGEETQYF. CDR3 nucleotide sequence: TGTGCCAGCAGACCTACAGGGGGCGAAGAGACCCAGTACTTC. This chain joins TRBV7-3 and TRBJ2-5; 9 nucleotides align to TRBD1. This CDR3 comprises 14 residues. Germline assignment: CDR1 SGHTA and CDR2 FQGTGA. V gave up 6 bases and J gave up 3 bases; unmatched junction bases: 5.

This chain joins TRBV30 and TRBJ1-1; D ambiguous. The CDR3 is 12 residues long. V was pared by 2 bases and J by 8 bases, with 12 bases between. Germline CDR1 is GTSNPN and CDR2 is SVGIG (reference sequence). The CDR3 protein is CAWSTYGLEAFF. The DNA for the CDR3 is TGTGCCTGGAGTACCTACGGTCTGGAAGCTTTCTTT.

The CDR3 reads CASSMRTGEFLGTEAFF. For the CDR3, the DNA is TGTGCCAGTAGTATGCGGACAGGGGAGTTTTTGGGCACTGAAGCTTTCTTT. The gene calls are TRBV19 and TRBJ1-1, with 9 bases aligning to TRBD1. Germline trimming cut 3 bases from V and 4 bases from J; bases unmatched to any gene: 12. Germline V gene lookup returns CDR1 LNHDA and CDR2 SQIVND (reference sequence). The CDR3 extends over 17 amino acids. Drawing the rest from reference TRBV19 and TRBJ1-1, the complete variable domain is DGGITQSPKYLFRKEGQNVTLSCEQNLNHDAMYWYRQDPGQGLRLIYYSQIVNDFQKGDIAEGYSVSREKKESFPLTVTSAQKNPTAFYLCASSMRTGEFLGTEAFFGQGTRLTVV.

The J gene is TRBJ1-1, the V gene TRBV19, with TRBD1 matching 8 bases. The V and J ends lost 5 bases and 4 bases, in that order; junction bases with no gene match: 6. The length of the CDR3 is 14 residues. Per germline, CDR1 LNHDA and CDR2 SQIVND (reference sequence). The CDR3 region has the DNA TGTGCCAGTAGTTCACAGGGGGGAGGCACTGAAGCTTTCTTT. It specifies CASSSQGGGTEAFF.

DNA of the CDR3: TGTGCCAGCAGTGAAGCAGGGGCCCATCAGCCCCAGCATTTT. Its protein is CASSEAGAHQPQHF. The V call is TRBV6-1, the J call TRBJ1-5; tentatively, D is TRBD1 (5 bases). Germline V gives CDR1 MNHNS, CDR2 SASEGT. The CDR3 length is 14 residues. The V end lost 0 bases, the J end lost 5 bases, and 8 bases lay between the germline ends.

The CDR3 loop is CASMRQGLRSPLHF. In DNA form, the CDR3 reads TGTGCCAGCATGCGACAGGGTTTACGTTCACCCCTCCACTTT. The chain links TRBV2 to TRBJ1-6, with 7 nucleotides matching TRBD1. With 7 bases clipped from V and 9 bases from J, the junction kept 9 bases outside the gene matches. Germline-derived CDR1 and CDR2 are SNHLY and FYNNEI. CDR3 length: 14 residues. Full variable domain (outside the CDR3, taken from reference TRBV2 and TRBJ1-6): EPEVTQTPSHQVTQMGQEVILRCVPISNHLYFYWYRQILGQKVEFLVSFYNNEISEKSEIFDDQFSVERPDGSNFTLKIRSTKLEDSAMYFCASMRQGLRSPLHFGNGTRLTVT.

This chain links TRBV9 with TRBJ2-3; 7 bases match TRBD2. Per the germline V gene, CDR1 is SGDLS and CDR2 is YYNGEE. This CDR3 contains 14 residues. The junction had 4 bases not matched to a gene; V was cut back by 4 bases and J by 2 bases. CDR3 coding DNA: TGTGCCAGCAGCCCGCGGGGGAACACAGATACGCAGTATTTT. It specifies CASSPRGNTDTQYF.

The rearrangement joins TRBV2 to TRBJ1-5; no firm D call. V was shortened by 6 bases and J by 2 bases, with 8 bases between the two germline ends. Germline values: CDR1 SNHLY, CDR2 FYNNEI. This CDR3 has 13 amino acids. The DNA for the CDR3 is TGTGCCAGCAGGTCGCAGGGCAATCAGCCCCAGCATTTT. Its translation is CASRSQGNQPQHF.

This clone has more than one count but fewer than ten. The chain carries TRBV30 and TRBJ1-1; the match to TRBD1 covers 7 bases. The CDR3 length is 13 residues. J was trimmed by 1 base and V by 4 bases; bases with no gene match: 3. CDR1 is GTSNPN, CDR2 SVGIG, per germline (reference sequence). CDR3 in amino acids: CAWKRTGNTEAFF. The CDR3 DNA follows: TGTGCCTGGAAGAGGACAGGGAACACTGAAGCTTTCTTT. Supplemented by reference TRBV30 and TRBJ1-1, the full variable domain reads SQTIHQWPATLVQPVGSPLSLECTVEGTSNPNLYWYRQAAGRGLQLLFYSVGIGQISSEVPQNLSASRPQDRQFILSSKKLLLSDSGFYLCAWKRTGNTEAFFGQGTRLTVV.

The genes are TRBV19 and TRBJ2-5; TRBD1 might be the D (6 bases). V lost 7 bases and J 2 bases, leaving 17 bases between the germline ends. The CDR3 length is 15 residues. CDR1 LNHDA and CDR2 SQIVND come from the germline V gene (reference sequence). The CDR3 sequence: CASTPTEGVQETQYF. The CDR3 region has the DNA TGTGCCAGTACACCGACCGAGGGGGTTCAAGAGACCCAGTACTTC.

The rearrangement links TRBV30 to TRBJ1-4, with 10 bases aligning to TRBD1. V was pared by 2 bases and J by 3 bases, with 12 bases of the junction left unmatched. Germline-derived CDR1 and CDR2 are GTSNPN and SVGIG (reference sequence). The CDR3 extends over 18 amino acids. Here the CDR3 DNA reads TGTGCCTGGAGTCGGGGTTCGGGACAGGGGTTAGCTAATGAAAAACTGTTTTTT. It codes for CAWSRGSGQGLANEKLFF.

V and J are TRBV23-1 and TRBJ2-7; TRBD1 might be the D (6 bases). TRBV23-1 is given ORF status, its function remaining uncertain. Trimming took off 6 bases at V and 3 bases at J, with 15 bases between the two ends. There are 14 residues in the CDR3. In DNA form, the CDR3 reads TGCGCCAGCAGCCGGGACATGTTTTACTACGAGCAGTACTTC. Amino acids: CASSRDMFYYEQYF.

V usage is TRBV19 and J usage is TRBJ2-1; 8 bases are shared with TRBD2. The V gene's germline CDR1 is LNHDA and CDR2 SQIVND (reference sequence). With 1 base clipped from V and 6 bases from J, the junction kept 8 bases outside the gene matches. The CDR3 is 16 residues long. Written as DNA, the CDR3 is TGTGCCAGTAGTATAGTAGGCCGGGGGGGAAGCAATGAGCAGTTCTTC. Its translation: CASSIVGRGGSNEQFF. Supplemented by reference TRBV19 and TRBJ2-1, the full variable domain reads DGGITQSPKYLFRKEGQNVTLSCEQNLNHDAMYWYRQDPGQGLRLIYYSQIVNDFQKGDIAEGYSVSREKKESFPLTVTSAQKNPTAFYLCASSIVGRGGSNEQFFGPGTRLTVL.

V is TRBV5-1 and J is TRBJ1-1; D unclear. Germline values: CDR1 SGHRS, CDR2 YFSETQ. The CDR3 loop spans 15 amino acids. Trimming took 1 base from V and 1 from J, leaving 11 bases between them. CDR3 sequence: CASSLSDLGNTEAFF. Here the CDR3 DNA reads TGCGCCAGCAGCTTGTCTGATCTCGGGAACACTGAAGCTTTCTTT.

This chain uses TRBV19 with TRBJ1-5; possible D gene TRBD1, 5 bases. Looked up from germline, CDR1 is LNHDA and CDR2 is SQIVND (reference sequence). V was pared by 6 bases and J by 5 bases, with 17 bases between. The CDR3 is 15 residues long. In DNA, the CDR3 is TGTGCCAGTAGGGGGGTGGGGAGGAATGATCAGCCCCAGCATTTT. Protein product: CASRGVGRNDQPQHF.

This clone was observed once. V and J are TRBV4-1 and TRBJ1-3; 9 positions match TRBD1. With V trimmed by 4 bases and J by 4 bases, 8 bases remained unmatched. Germline assignment: CDR1 MGHRA and CDR2 YSYEKL. The length of the CDR3 is 16 residues. CDR3 sequence reads: CASSLQQGAAGNTIYF. CDR3 nucleotides: TGCGCCAGCAGCCTTCAACAGGGGGCGGCCGGAAACACCATATATTTT.

This clone was seen more than once but under ten times. The chain couples TRBV14 to TRBJ2-7; 10 positions match TRBD2. The V and J ends lost 4 bases and 3 bases, in that order; junction bases with no gene match: 9. The germline V gene has CDR1 SGHDN and CDR2 FVKESK. CDR3 length equals 16 residues. The CDR3 nucleotides are TGTGCCAGCAGCCGTATTAGCGGGGGGCCCTTCTACGAGCAGTACTTC. It is translated as CASSRISGGPFYEQYF.

The rearrangement joins TRBV2 to TRBJ2-3; 7 bases are a match to TRBD2. The CDR3 sequence is 15 residues long. Losses at the gene ends were 7 bases for V and 0 bases for J; bases not matched to a gene: 7. CDR1 is SNHLY and CDR2 is FYNNEI in the germline V gene. CDR3 protein: CASKVEAGSTDTQYF. The CDR3, as DNA: TGTGCCAGCAAAGTTGAAGCGGGGAGCACAGATACGCAGTATTTT.

This clone was picked up one time. The DNA for the CDR3 is TGTGCCAGCTCACCACCGCGGGGGGCGGGGGAGCAGTACTTC. Protein sequence: CASSPPRGAGEQYF. The rearrangement joins TRBV18 to TRBJ2-7, with TRBD2 matching over 8 bases. Germline trimming cut 0 bases from V and 7 bases from J; bases unmatched to any gene: 5. The CDR3 has 14 amino acids. The germline CDR1 and CDR2 sequences are KGHSH and LQKENI.

V gene TRBV7-9 combines with J gene TRBJ1-5; 11 bases are shared with TRBD1. The CDR3 runs to 13 residues. The V and J ends lost 8 bases and 4 bases, in that order; junction bases with no gene match: 1. Germline V gene data show CDR1 as SEHNR and CDR2 as FQNEAQ (reference sequence). The CDR3: CASGTGGNQPQHF. CDR3 nucleotides: TGTGCCAGCGGGACAGGGGGAAATCAGCCCCAGCATTTT.

J is TRBJ2-3 and V is TRBV6-1, with 7 positions matching TRBD2. Germline assignment: CDR1 MNHNS and CDR2 SASEGT. The CDR3 runs 14 residues. The trim removed 1 base at V and 5 bases at J, leaving 3 bases unmatched. In nucleotides, the CDR3 is TGTGCCAGCAGTGAAGTCGGCGGGGGAGATACGCAGTATTTT. Encoded protein: CASSEVGGGDTQYF.

This chain uses TRBV6-5 with TRBJ1-1; a possible D gene is TRBD1 (6 bases). The length of the CDR3 is 13 residues. Between the trimmed V and J ends, which lost 9 bases and 1 base, there was a span of 12 bases. Germline lookup yields CDR1 MNHEY and CDR2 SVGAGI. The CDR3 bases are TGTGCCAGTACGGGACAAGCGAACACTGAAGCTTTCTTT. Translation: CASTGQANTEAFF.

The CDR3 sequence: CASSLGTGVYNEQFF. The DNA of the CDR3 is TGCGCCAGCAGCTTGGGTACAGGGGTTTACAATGAGCAGTTCTTC. V and J are TRBV5-1 and TRBJ2-1, with 7 bases aligning to TRBD1. The length of the CDR3 is 15 residues. V dropped 0 bases and J dropped 4; count of bases not matched to a gene: 4. CDR1 and CDR2 (germline): SGHRS, YFSETQ.

The chain is built from TRBV10-3 and TRBJ1-5; no reliable D call. This CDR3 comprises 13 residues. Deletions cut 8 bases from V and 3 bases from J, with 11 bases between. Germline V gives CDR1 ENHRY, CDR2 SYGVKD. CDR3 DNA sequence: TGTGCCATCTCTCCGGGTTACAATCAGCCCCAGCATTTT. Translated: CAISPGYNQPQHF.

The chain couples TRBV6-5 to TRBJ1-5, with D perhaps TRBD1 (6 bases). This CDR3 spans 15 amino acids. Germline-derived CDR1 and CDR2 are MNHEY and SVGAGI. V shed 0 bases and J shed 3 bases, with 9 bases lying between them. Here the CDR3 reads CASSYSRGFNQPQHF. CDR3 nucleotides: TGTGCCAGCAGTTACTCGAGGGGGTTCAATCAGCCCCAGCATTTT.

V usage is TRBV3-1 (or the pseudogene TRBV3-2) and J usage is TRBJ2-2; maybe TRBD2 (6 bases). The germline CDR1 and CDR2 sequences are LGHDT and YNNKEL (reference sequence). Trimming took 7 bases from V and 3 from J, leaving 21 bases between them. CDR3 length equals 17 residues. CDR3 protein: CASTQTLGTLDTGELFF. CDR3 sequence (DNA): TGTGCCAGCACTCAAACTCTCGGGACTTTGGACACCGGGGAGCTGTTTTTT.

A word on this clone: Other DNA sequences within the sample encode an identical CDR3. The chain employs TRBV27 and TRBJ1-1; D is unclear. Trimming left V 3 bases short and J 1 base short, with 6 bases between. The CDR3 has 13 amino acids. Germline V gene data show CDR1 as MNHEY and CDR2 as SMNVEV (reference sequence). The CDR3 region has the DNA TGTGCCAGCAGTTTGAACAGGAACACTGAAGCTTTCTTT. It translates to CASSLNRNTEAFF.

The rearrangement uses TRBV2 and TRBJ1-4; 10 bases are shared with TRBD1. Germline CDR1 is SNHLY and CDR2 is FYNNEI. The CDR3 sequence is 16 residues long. J lost 8 bases, V lost 0 bases, and 6 bases had no gene match. The CDR3 DNA follows: TGTGCCAGCAGTGAAGCAAGGACAGGGGGAAGAGAAAAACTGTTTTTT. It is translated as CASSEARTGGREKLFF.